Following are 7 T cell receptor beta chains from one sample sequenced in a study of blood T cells in healthy people across ages. Primers used in a second PCR of roughly 6 to 11 cycles were a sample-barcoded 5' primer and a J-beta primer mix. TCRdb reprocessed the 5' RACE reads with MiXCR, giving one entry per CDR3 protein. The data show hundreds of thousands of distinct CDR3 sequences, 45% to 70% seen once. Specimen: blood. These receptors all stem from a man aged 40-55 years in good health.

This clonotype showed up just a few times. The CDR3 DNA sequence: TGTGCCAGCAGCCTAGGTGAGGTGGCAGGTAGGAATGAGCAGTTCTTC. Translating it yields CASSLGEVAGRNEQFF. The J gene is TRBJ2-1, the V gene TRBV7-9; D gene uncertain. The CDR3 has 16 residues. Germline CDR1 SEHNR, CDR2 FQNEAQ (reference sequence). V lost 5 bases to trimming and J lost 7 bases, with 21 bases between them.

The CDR3 nucleotides are TGTGCCAGCAGCCCGGGACTAGAATTCGTAAAGCGGTACTTC. Amino acid sequence: CASSPGLEFVKRYF. The chain combines TRBV6-2 or TRBV6-3 with TRBJ2-5; 8 nucleotides agree with TRBD2. CDR1 is MNHEY and CDR2 is SVGEGT in the germline V gene. There are 14 residues in the CDR3. With 6 bases clipped from V and 13 bases from J, the junction kept 16 bases outside the gene matches.

Written as DNA, the CDR3 is TGCAGTGCCCCGGGACAGGGAAGGTATGAGCAGTTCTTC. Translation: CSAPGQGRYEQFF. The chain has TRBV20-1 and TRBJ2-1; 9 positions agree with TRBD1. The CDR3 is made up of 13 amino acids. The germline gives CDR1 DFQATT, CDR2 SNEGSKA (reference sequence). J gave up 8 bases and V 6 bases, and 8 bases lay outside the gene matches.

In its sample, this clonotype was seen a few times. The chain has TRBV20-1 and TRBJ1-1, with 8 nucleotides matching TRBD1. The ends lost 5 bases at V and 1 base at J; junction bases unmatched: 12. Per the germline V gene, CDR1 is DFQATT and CDR2 is SNEGSKA (reference sequence). This CDR3 comprises 16 residues. The CDR3 spells CSAAHPTGVRNTEAFF. For the CDR3, the DNA is TGCAGTGCTGCCCACCCGACAGGGGTCCGGAACACTGAAGCTTTCTTT.

This chain joins TRBV10-3 and TRBJ2-6, with D maybe TRBD1 (5 bases). V was clipped by 5 bases and J by 0 bases, with 11 bases between them. Per the germline V gene, CDR1 is ENHRY and CDR2 is SYGVKD. The CDR3 has 16 amino acids. The CDR3 bases are TGTGCCATCAGTTCCGACAGAAGCTCTGGGGCCAACGTCCTGACTTTC. Residues: CAISSDRSSGANVLTF.

The chain joins TRBV7-2 to TRBJ2-1; 9 bases are a match to TRBD2. V trimming: 0 bases; J trimming: 4 bases; junction bases outside the gene matches: 10. The germline V gene has CDR1 SGHTA and CDR2 FQGNSA. This CDR3 spans 18 amino acids. The CDR3 DNA reads as TGTGCCAGCAGCTTAGCTTCGGGGGCTAGCGGGAAGTACAATGAGCAGTTCTTC. It encodes CASSLASGASGKYNEQFF.

This clonotype was found a few times. The V gene is TRBV7-9, the J gene TRBJ2-6; 9 bases are a match to TRBD2. J gave up 4 bases and V 0 bases, and 4 bases lay outside the gene matches. Germline CDR1 is SEHNR and CDR2 is FQNEAQ (reference sequence). This CDR3 has 17 residues. Written as DNA, the CDR3 is TGTGCCAGCAGCTTAGCCAGCGGGGGGCCCGGGGCCAACGTCCTGACTTTC. Translated: CASSLASGGPGANVLTF.